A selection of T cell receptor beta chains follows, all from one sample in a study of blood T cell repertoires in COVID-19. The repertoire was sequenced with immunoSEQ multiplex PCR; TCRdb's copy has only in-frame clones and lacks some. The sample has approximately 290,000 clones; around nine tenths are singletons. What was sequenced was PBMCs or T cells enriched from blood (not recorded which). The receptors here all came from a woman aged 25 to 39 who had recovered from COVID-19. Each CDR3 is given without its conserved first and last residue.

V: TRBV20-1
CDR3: SADYYNEQF

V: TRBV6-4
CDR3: ASSDSRTGMEDEKLF

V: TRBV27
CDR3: ASSLSSGSNQPQH

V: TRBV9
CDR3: ASSVIDGQRDSLGELF

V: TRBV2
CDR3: AIRRRDFLNTGELF

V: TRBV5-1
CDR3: ASGPGTGNEKLF

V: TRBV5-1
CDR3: ASSLGGEGYGYT

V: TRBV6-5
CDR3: ASSLRQGDNQPQH

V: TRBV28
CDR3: ASSSGQDDYGYT

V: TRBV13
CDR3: ASSLTSGGLQETQY

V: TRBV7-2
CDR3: ASSRQRNEQF

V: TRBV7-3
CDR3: ASSPGIGADYEQY

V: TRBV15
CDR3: ATRKLNTGQETQY

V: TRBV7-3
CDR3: ASSLSGRAGDTQY

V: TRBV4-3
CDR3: ASSQGTGYNEQF

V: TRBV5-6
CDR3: ASSLRVGGYEQY

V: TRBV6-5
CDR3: ASSYSDRA

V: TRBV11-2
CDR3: ASSLDSSAGLAGPYNEQF

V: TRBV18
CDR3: ASSRDSASTGELF

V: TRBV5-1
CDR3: ASSLGGQLSYEQY

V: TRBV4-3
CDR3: ASSQDTLAGDTGELF

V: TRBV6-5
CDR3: ASSYSGGTQY

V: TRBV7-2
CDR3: ASSLVVGGLAGVSDTQY

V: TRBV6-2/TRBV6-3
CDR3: ASSDRGAADTQY

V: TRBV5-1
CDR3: ASSLGAGTFVNNEQF

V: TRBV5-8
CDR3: ASSWLGRGLASGYT

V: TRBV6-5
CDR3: ASSHATGLGETQY

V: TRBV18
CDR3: ASSPRLALTDTQY

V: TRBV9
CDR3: ASSVVDTPRAPLH

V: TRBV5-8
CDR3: ASSFPGTPTYNEQF

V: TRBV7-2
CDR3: ASSLELNYGYT

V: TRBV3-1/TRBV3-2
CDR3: ASSPRQGLHQPQH

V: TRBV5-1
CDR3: ASSPDTGTGIETQY

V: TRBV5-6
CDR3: ASSLGQGGTGELF

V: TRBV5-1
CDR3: ASSLQPGQGYNEQF

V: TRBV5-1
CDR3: ASSPRETGNTIY

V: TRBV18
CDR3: ASSRQGGTGFLNTEAF

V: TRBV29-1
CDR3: SAQVVFPGDTQY

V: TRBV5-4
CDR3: LSSHAGSLYSNQPQH

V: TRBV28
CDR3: ASSLSGTGNQPQH

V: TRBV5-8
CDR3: ASSHPGPNQPQH

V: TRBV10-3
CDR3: AISESVGGNSYEQY

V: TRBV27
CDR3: ASSSHRGAGGPSNEQF

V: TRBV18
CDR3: ASSPDTPTKLRYEQF

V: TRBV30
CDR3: AWSVGQGGGNEKLF

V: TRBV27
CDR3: ASRTQGAGANVLT

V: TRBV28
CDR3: ASRPGGKDYGYT

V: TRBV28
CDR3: ASKGLAGDRNNEQF

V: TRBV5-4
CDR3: ASSRLGKGTAGNTIY

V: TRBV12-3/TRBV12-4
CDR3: ASSLGREEQF